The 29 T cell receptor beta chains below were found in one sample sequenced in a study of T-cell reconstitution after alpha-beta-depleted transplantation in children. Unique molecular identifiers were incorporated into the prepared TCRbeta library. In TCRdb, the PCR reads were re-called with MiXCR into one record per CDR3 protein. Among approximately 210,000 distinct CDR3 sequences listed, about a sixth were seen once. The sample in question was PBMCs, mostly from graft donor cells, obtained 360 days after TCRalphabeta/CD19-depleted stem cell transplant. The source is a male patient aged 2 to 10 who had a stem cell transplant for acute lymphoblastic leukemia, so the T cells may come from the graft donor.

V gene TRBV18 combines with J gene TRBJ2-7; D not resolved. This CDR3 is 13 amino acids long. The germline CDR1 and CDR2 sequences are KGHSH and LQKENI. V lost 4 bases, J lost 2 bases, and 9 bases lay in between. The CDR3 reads CASSQGRTYEQYF. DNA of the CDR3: TGTGCCAGCTCACAGGGCAGAACCTACGAGCAGTACTTC.

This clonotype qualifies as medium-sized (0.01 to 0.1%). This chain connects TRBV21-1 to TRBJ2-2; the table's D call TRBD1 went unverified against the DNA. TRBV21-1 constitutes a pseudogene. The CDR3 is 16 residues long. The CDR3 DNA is TGTGCCAGCAGCAAAGTGGAGACAGAAAACACCGGGGAGCTGTTTTTT. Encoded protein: CASSKVETENTGELFF.

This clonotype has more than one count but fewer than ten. The DNA of the CDR3 is TGCGCCAGCAGCTTGGGCCCCGGGCTAGCGGGGGCCCGATGGGATACGCAGTATTTT. Its protein is CASSLGPGLAGARWDTQYF. The chain recombines TRBV5-1 with TRBJ2-3; 10 positions agree with TRBD2. The V gene end was trimmed by 0 bases and the J gene end by 6 bases; junction bases not matched to a gene: 16. This CDR3 is 19 amino acids long. The V gene's germline CDR1 is SGHRS and CDR2 YFSETQ.

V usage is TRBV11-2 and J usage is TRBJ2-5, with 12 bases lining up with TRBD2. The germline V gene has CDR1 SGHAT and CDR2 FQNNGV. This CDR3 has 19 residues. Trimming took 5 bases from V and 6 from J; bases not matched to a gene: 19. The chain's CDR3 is CASSPSLAGGGAGLKTQYF. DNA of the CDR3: TGTGCCAGCAGCCCCTCACTAGCGGGGGGAGGTGCGGGCTTAAAGACCCAGTACTTC.

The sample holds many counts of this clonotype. CDR3 sequence: CASSPGTSGRIRQETQYF. In nucleotides, the CDR3 is TGTGCCAGCAGCCCAGGGACTAGCGGGCGAATAAGACAAGAGACCCAGTACTTC. The chain joins TRBV7-2 to TRBJ2-5; 12 bases agree with TRBD2. V was pared by 5 bases and J by 2 bases, with 12 bases of the junction left unmatched. The CDR3 has 18 amino acids. The germline CDR1 and CDR2 sequences are SGHTA and FQGNSA.

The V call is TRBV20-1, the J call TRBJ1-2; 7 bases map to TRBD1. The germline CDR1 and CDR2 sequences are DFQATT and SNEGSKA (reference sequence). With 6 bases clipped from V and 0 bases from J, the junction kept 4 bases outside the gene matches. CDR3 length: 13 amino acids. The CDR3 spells CSADDRANYGYTF. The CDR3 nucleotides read TGCAGTGCCGACGACAGGGCTAACTATGGCTACACCTTC.

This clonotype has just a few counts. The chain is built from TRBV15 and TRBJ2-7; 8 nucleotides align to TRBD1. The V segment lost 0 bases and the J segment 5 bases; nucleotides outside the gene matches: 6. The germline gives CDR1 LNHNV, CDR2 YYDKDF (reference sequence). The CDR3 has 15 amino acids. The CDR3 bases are TGTGCCACCAGCAGAGACAGACAGGGGCTGGACGAGCAGTACTTC. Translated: CATSRDRQGLDEQYF.

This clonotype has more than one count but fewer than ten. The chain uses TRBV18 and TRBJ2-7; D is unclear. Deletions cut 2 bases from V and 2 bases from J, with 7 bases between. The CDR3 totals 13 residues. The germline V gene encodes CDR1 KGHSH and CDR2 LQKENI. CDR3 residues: CASSPEITYEQYF. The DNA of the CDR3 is TGTGCCAGCTCACCAGAGATCACCTACGAGCAGTACTTC.

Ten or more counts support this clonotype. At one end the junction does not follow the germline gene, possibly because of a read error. CDR3 in amino acids: CASSLDWPAF. CDR3 DNA: TGTGCCAGCAGTTTAGATTGGCCTGCCTTC. J is TRBJ1-2 and V is TRBV12-3 or TRBV12-4; no clear D. The CDR3 covers 10 residues.

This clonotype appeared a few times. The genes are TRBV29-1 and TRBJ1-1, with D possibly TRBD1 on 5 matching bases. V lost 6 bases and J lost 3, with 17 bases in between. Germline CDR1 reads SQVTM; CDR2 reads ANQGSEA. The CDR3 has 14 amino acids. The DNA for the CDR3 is TGCAGCGTGCGATCGGGGGGATTGGACACTGAAGCTTTCTTT. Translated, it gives CSVRSGGLDTEAFF.

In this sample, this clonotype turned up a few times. Here the CDR3 reads CASSLVGQSTDTQYF. In DNA form, the CDR3 reads TGTGCCAGCAGCTTAGTCGGGCAAAGCACAGATACGCAGTATTTT. The chain carries TRBV7-8 and TRBJ2-3; D ambiguous. Germline CDR1 is SGHVS and CDR2 is FQNEAQ. CDR3 length: 15 amino acids. Trimming took 1 base from V and 0 from J, leaving 8 bases between them. The variable domain in full, completed from reference TRBV7-8 and TRBJ2-3, reads GAGVSQSPRYKVAKRGQDVALRCDPISGHVSLFWYQQALGQGPEFLTYFQNEAQLDKSGLPSDRFFAERPEGSVSTLKIQRTQQEDSAVYLCASSLVGQSTDTQYFGPGTRLTVL.

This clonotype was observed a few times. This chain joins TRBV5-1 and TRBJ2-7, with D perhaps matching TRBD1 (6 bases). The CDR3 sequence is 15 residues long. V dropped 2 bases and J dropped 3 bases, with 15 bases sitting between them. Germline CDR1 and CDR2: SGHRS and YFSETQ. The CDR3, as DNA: TGCGCCAGCAGCTTCCCAGGGGATGCTCTCTACGAGCAGTACTTC. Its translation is CASSFPGDALYEQYF.

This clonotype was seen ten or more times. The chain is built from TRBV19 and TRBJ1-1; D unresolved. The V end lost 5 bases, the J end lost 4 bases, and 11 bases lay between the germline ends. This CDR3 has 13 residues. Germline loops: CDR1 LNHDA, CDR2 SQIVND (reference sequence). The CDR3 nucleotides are TGTGCCAGTAGTCACAGCCGCGGCACTGAAGCTTTCTTT. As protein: CASSHSRGTEAFF.

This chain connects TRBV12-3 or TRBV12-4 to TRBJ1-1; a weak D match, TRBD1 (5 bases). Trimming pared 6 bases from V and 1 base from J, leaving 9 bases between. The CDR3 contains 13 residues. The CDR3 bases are TGTGCCAGCAGCGGGGGTTGGAACACTGAAGCTTTCTTT. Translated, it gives CASSGGWNTEAFF.

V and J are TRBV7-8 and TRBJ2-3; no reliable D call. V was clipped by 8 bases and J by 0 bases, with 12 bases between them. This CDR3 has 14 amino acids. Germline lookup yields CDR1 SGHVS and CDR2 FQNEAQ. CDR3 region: CASQLTLSTDTQYF. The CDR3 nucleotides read TGTGCCAGCCAGCTAACACTTAGCACAGATACGCAGTATTTT.

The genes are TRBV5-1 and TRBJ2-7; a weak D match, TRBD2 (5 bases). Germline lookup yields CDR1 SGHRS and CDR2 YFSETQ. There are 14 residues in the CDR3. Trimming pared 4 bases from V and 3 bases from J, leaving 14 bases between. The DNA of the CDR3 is TGCGCCAGCAGCGTTACTAGTAGCTTCTACGAGCAGTACTTC. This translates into CASSVTSSFYEQYF.

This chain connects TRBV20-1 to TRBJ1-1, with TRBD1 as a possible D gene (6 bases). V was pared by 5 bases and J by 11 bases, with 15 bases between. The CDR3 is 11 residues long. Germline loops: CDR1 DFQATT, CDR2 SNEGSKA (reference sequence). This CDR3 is CSAPGTRHAFF. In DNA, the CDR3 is TGCAGTGCTCCCGGGACACGGCATGCTTTCTTT.

CDR3 loop: CASSLDVGGGDEQYF. In DNA, the CDR3 is TGCGCCAGCAGCTTGGATGTGGGAGGGGGGGACGAGCAGTACTTC. This chain joins TRBV5-1 and TRBJ2-7, with a possible D match to TRBD2 (7 bases). Germline V CDR1 and CDR2: SGHRS, YFSETQ. Trimming took 0 bases from V and 5 from J, leaving 15 bases between them. This CDR3 is 15 amino acids long.

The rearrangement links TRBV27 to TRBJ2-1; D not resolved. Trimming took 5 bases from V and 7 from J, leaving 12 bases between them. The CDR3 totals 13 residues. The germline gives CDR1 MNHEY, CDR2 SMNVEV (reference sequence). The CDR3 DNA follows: TGTGCCAGCAGTCCACCGAGAAATAATGAGCAGTTCTTC. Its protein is CASSPPRNNEQFF.

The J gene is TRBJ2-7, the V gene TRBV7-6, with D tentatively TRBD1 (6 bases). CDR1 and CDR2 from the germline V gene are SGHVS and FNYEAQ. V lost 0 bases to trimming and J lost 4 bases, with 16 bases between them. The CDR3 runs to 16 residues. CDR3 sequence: CASSLASGVEAYEQYF. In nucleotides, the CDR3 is TGTGCCAGCAGCTTAGCCTCAGGGGTTGAGGCTTACGAGCAGTACTTC.

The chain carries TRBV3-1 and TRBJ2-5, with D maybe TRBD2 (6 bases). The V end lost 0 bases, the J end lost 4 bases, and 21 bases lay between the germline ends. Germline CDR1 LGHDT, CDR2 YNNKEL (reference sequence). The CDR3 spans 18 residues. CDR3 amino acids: CASSQDWRGYTAAETQYF. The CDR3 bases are TGTGCCAGCAGCCAAGATTGGCGGGGCTACACGGCTGCAGAGACCCAGTACTTC.

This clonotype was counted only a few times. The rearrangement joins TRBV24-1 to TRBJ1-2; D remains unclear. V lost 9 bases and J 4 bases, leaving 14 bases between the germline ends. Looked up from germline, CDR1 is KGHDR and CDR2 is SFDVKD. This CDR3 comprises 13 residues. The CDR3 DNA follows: TGTGCCACCCGGATGTCCGGGTCCTATGGCTACACCTTC. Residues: CATRMSGSYGYTF.

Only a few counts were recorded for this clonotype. CDR3 DNA: TGTGCCAGCAGCCAAGATTCGATGAACACTGAAGCTTTCTTT. Protein product: CASSQDSMNTEAFF. This sequence joins TRBV4-2 and TRBJ1-1; D remains unclear. The CDR3 contains 14 residues. Germline values: CDR1 LGHNA, CDR2 YNFKEQ. Deletions cut 0 bases from V and 0 bases from J, with 5 bases between.

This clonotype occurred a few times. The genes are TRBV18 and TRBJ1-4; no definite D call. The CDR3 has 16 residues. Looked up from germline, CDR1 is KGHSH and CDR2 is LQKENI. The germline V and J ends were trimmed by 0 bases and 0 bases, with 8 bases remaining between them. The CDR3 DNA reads TGTGCCAGCTCACCACCGATTCGAGCAACTAATGAAAAACTGTTTTTT. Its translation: CASSPPIRATNEKLFF.

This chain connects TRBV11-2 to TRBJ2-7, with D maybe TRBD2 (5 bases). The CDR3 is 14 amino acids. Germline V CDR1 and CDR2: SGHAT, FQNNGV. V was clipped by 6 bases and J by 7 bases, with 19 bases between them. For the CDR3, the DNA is TGTGCCAGCAGGCGGTTAAAGGACTTAAGGGAGCAGTACTTC. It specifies CASRRLKDLREQYF.

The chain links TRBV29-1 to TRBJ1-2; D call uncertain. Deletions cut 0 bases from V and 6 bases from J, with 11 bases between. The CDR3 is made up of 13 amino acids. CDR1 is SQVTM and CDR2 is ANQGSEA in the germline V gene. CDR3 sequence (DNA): TGCAGCGTTGAAGAACGTAAACGTGATGGCTACACCTTC. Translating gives CSVEERKRDGYTF.

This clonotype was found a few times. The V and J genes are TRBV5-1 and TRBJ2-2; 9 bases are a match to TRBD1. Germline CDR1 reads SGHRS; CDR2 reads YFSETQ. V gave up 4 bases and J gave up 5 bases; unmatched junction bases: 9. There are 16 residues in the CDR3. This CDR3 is CASSLGQGLWTGELFF. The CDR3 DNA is TGCGCCAGCAGCCTGGGACAGGGCTTATGGACCGGGGAGCTGTTTTTT. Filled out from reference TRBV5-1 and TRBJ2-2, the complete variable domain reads KAGVTQTPRYLIKTRGQQVTLSCSPISGHRSVSWYQQTPGQGLQFLFEYFSETQRNKGNFPGRFSGRQFSNSRSEMNVSTLELGDSALYLCASSLGQGLWTGELFFGEGSRLTVL.

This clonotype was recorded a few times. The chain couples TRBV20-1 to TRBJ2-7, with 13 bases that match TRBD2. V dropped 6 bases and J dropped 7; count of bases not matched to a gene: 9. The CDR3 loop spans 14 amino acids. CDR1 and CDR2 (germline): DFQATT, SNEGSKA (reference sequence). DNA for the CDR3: TGCAGTGCCAAACTAGCGGGAGGGCCGCGGGAGCAGTACTTC. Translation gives CSAKLAGGPREQYF.

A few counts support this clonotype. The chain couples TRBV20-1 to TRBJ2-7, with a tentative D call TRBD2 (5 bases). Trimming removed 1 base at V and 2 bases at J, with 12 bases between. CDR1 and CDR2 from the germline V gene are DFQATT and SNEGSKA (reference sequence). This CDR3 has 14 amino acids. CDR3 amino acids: CSARGEGPPYEQYF. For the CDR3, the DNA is TGCAGTGCTAGAGGAGAGGGTCCCCCCTACGAGCAGTACTTC.